The 15 T cell receptor beta chains below come from one sample, sequenced in a study of cytomegalovirus exposure and HLA in healthy donors. The PCR employed 60 Vbeta primers together with 13 Jbeta primers. The data were produced by immunoSEQ multiplex PCR, yet TCRdb's version contains in-frame clones alone and is incomplete. The sample records some 90,000 clones, approximately 81% being singletons. The sample taken for sequencing was PBMCs. The receptors stem from a woman in her thirties or forties in good health and CMV-seronegative.

The CDR3 DNA follows: TGCGCCAGCAGCCGAACTGGACAGGGGAACACCGGGGAGCTGTTTTTT. Its translation is CASSRTGQGNTGELFF. The chain joins TRBV5-1 to TRBJ2-2, with TRBD1 matching 8 bases. The CDR3 spans 16 residues. Germline trimming cut 4 bases from V and 1 base from J; bases unmatched to any gene: 6. CDR1 is SGHRS, CDR2 YFSETQ, per germline.

The CDR3 sequence is CASSTTGGIGNQPQHF. Written as DNA, the CDR3 is TGTGCCAGTAGTACCACAGGGGGCATAGGCAATCAGCCCCAGCATTTT. V is TRBV19 and J is TRBJ1-5, with 9 bases aligning to TRBD1. V was clipped by 4 bases and J by 2 bases; unmatched bases: 6. CDR1 and CDR2 (germline): LNHDA, SQIVND (reference sequence). The CDR3 is 16 amino acids.

The chain employs TRBV15 and TRBJ1-1, with D perhaps TRBD1 (5 bases). Trimming shortened V by 9 bases and J by 3 bases, and 23 bases separated the two germline ends. CDR3 length: 16 residues. From germline, CDR1 is LNHNV and CDR2 YYDKDF (reference sequence). The CDR3 DNA follows: TGTGCCACGGCCCGCGGTCTTGTAGGGGTGGACACTGAAGCTTTCTTT. It codes for CATARGLVGVDTEAFF.

The chain recombines TRBV11-2 with TRBJ1-4, with a weak D call TRBD1 (5 bases). Per the germline V gene, CDR1 is SGHAT and CDR2 is FQNNGV. The CDR3 runs 12 residues. The V gene lost 3 bases and the J gene lost 11 bases, with 10 bases spanning the gap. The CDR3 spells CASSFGRDKLFF. The CDR3 nucleotides are TGTGCCAGCAGCTTTGGGAGGGACAAACTGTTTTTT.

Concerning this clone: One end of the junction fails to match germline, which may point to a read error. V gene TRBV7-7 combines with J gene TRBJ1-1; TRBD1 is a possible D gene (6 bases). Germline V gene data show CDR1 as SSHAT and CDR2 as FNYEAQ (reference sequence). The CDR3 spans 13 residues. In DNA form, the CDR3 reads TGTGCTAGCAGCTCAAAACAGGGAACTGAAGCTTTCTTT. As protein: CASSSKQGTEAFF.

In its sample, this clone was seen once. The J gene is TRBJ2-1, the V gene TRBV18; maybe TRBD2 (6 bases). Germline V gene sequence: CDR1 KGHSH, CDR2 LQKENI. The CDR3 has 15 residues. V lost 3 bases to trimming and J lost 7 bases, with 16 bases between them. This CDR3 is CASSPTGLLKNEQFF. For the CDR3, the DNA is TGTGCCAGCTCACCTACGGGACTTCTTAAGAATGAGCAGTTCTTC. Based on the CDR3 plus reference TRBV18 and TRBJ2-1, the full variable domain is NAGVMQNPRHLVRRRGQEARLRCSPMKGHSHVYWYRQLPEEGLKFMVYLQKENIIDESGMPKERFSAEFPKEGPSILRIQQVVRGDSAAYFCASSPTGLLKNEQFFGPGTRLTVL.

This chain uses TRBV9 with TRBJ2-3; D remains ambiguous. There are 16 residues in the CDR3. The V and J ends lost 0 bases and 0 bases respectively, with 11 bases between them. Germline CDR1 reads SGDLS; CDR2 reads YYNGEE. CDR3 sequence (DNA): TGTGCCAGCAGCGTAGCGACTGGATCTAGCACAGATACGCAGTATTTT. It yields the protein CASSVATGSSTDTQYF.

The chain employs TRBV30 and TRBJ1-1; TRBD1 matches 7 bases. J gave up 12 bases and V 4 bases, and 20 bases lay outside the gene matches. CDR3 length: 15 residues. The germline CDR1 and CDR2 sequences are GTSNPN and SVGIG (reference sequence). CDR3 amino acids: CAWTKTPGTDLRPFF. The CDR3 nucleotides are TGTGCCTGGACCAAAACCCCTGGGACAGACCTGCGACCTTTCTTT.

This CDR3 reads CASSPSGQGTQYGYTF. CDR3 nucleotide sequence: TGTGCCAGCAGTCCCTCTGGACAGGGGACTCAATACGGCTACACCTTC. The chain couples TRBV6-6 to TRBJ1-2; 9 nucleotides agree with TRBD1. Germline V gene lookup returns CDR1 MNHNY and CDR2 SVGAGI (reference sequence). The CDR3 contains 16 residues. The J segment lost 8 bases and the V segment lost 5 bases, leaving 15 bases of the junction unmatched.

The genes are TRBV29-1 and TRBJ2-1, with 7 bases lining up with TRBD2. The CDR3 is 12 residues long. Trimming at V came to 6 bases and at J to 8 bases, leaving 7 bases not matched to a gene. Looked up from germline, CDR1 is SQVTM and CDR2 is ANQGSEA. This CDR3 reads CSVGGTLYEQFF. The CDR3 DNA reads as TGCAGCGTGGGGGGGACCTTATATGAGCAGTTCTTC.

This chain links TRBV28 with TRBJ2-5; D gene ambiguous. V gave up 5 bases and J gave up 0 bases, with 10 bases separating them. The CDR3 length is 14 residues. Looked up from germline, CDR1 is MDHEN and CDR2 is SYDVKM. CDR3 sequence reads: CASSPLGYQETQYF. The CDR3 region has the DNA TGTGCCAGCAGTCCACTCGGGTACCAAGAGACCCAGTACTTC.

This sequence joins TRBV18 and TRBJ2-1; 9 nucleotides line up with TRBD2. The CDR3 contains 15 residues. Germline CDR1 is KGHSH and CDR2 is LQKENI. The J segment lost 1 base and the V segment lost 3 bases, leaving 1 base of the junction unmatched. Here the CDR3 DNA reads TGTGCCAGCTCACCCCTAGCGGGATCCTACAATGAGCAGTTCTTC. Encoded protein: CASSPLAGSYNEQFF.

V usage is TRBV15 and J usage is TRBJ1-2, with a possible D match to TRBD1 (6 bases). The CDR3 has 13 amino acids. Per germline, CDR1 LNHNV and CDR2 YYDKDF (reference sequence). The V end lost 1 base, the J end lost 8 bases, and 11 bases lay between the germline ends. The CDR3 nucleotides are TGTGCCACCAGCAGAGCGGCAGGGGAAGGCTACACCTTC. This codes for CATSRAAGEGYTF.

The gene calls are TRBV27 and TRBJ2-7; the match to TRBD1 covers 10 bases. This CDR3 contains 15 residues. Germline V gene data show CDR1 as MNHEY and CDR2 as SMNVEV (reference sequence). J gave up 4 bases and V 10 bases, and 13 bases lay outside the gene matches. This CDR3 is CATSAPGQGKYEQYF. Written as DNA, the CDR3 is TGTGCCACCTCGGCCCCGGGACAGGGGAAATACGAGCAGTACTTC.

The V gene is TRBV7-3, the J gene TRBJ2-5, with a possible D match to TRBD1 (5 bases). Germline V gene lookup returns CDR1 SGHTA and CDR2 FQGTGA. CDR3 length: 15 residues. Trimming pared 4 bases from V and 2 bases from J, leaving 14 bases between. In nucleotides, the CDR3 is TGTGCCAGCAGCTCCCCCCGAACAGGTCAAGAGACCCAGTACTTC. It codes for CASSSPRTGQETQYF.